This record covers a single TCR beta chain. This sample was included in a study of blood T cell repertoires in COVID-19. Per the original methods: From reference gene primer amplification, estimates of nucleated cell counts were derived. Using immunoSEQ multiplex PCR, the repertoire was profiled, and TCRdb retains in-frame clones only, with some absent. For V, J and clone size, that table is used; D and trimming come from the DNA. The sample carries fewer than 300,000 clones, more than 80% recorded once. This CDR3 has 16 residues. CDR1 MNHNY and CDR2 SVGAGI come from the germline V gene (reference sequence). Losses at the gene ends were 6 bases for V and 5 bases for J; bases not matched to a gene: 11. Everyone who took part was 18 to 89 years old, and they came from about two dozen US areas.

The specimen was PBMCs or T cells enriched from blood (not recorded which). The rearrangement joins TRBV6-6 to TRBJ1-2; 11 bases are a match to TRBD1. This sequence was found in a woman aged 30 to 39 who had recovered from COVID-19. CDR3 nucleotides: TGTGCCAGCAGAGAACCGTGGACAGGGGGCGCATATGGCTACACCTTC. Its protein is CASREPWTGGAYGYTF.